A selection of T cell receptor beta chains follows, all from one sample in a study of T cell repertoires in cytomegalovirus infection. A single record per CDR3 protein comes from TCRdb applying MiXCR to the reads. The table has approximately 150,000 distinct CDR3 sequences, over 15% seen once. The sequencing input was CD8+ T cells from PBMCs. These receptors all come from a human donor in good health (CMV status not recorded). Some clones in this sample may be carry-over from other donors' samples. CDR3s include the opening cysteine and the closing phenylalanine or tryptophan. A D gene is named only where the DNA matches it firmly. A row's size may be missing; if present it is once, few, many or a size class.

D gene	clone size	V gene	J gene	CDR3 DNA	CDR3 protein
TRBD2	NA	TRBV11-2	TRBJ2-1	TGTGCCAGCAGCTTAGCCCCCCAATTAGCGGGGCGCTACAATGAGCAGTTCTTC	CASSLAPQLAGRYNEQFF
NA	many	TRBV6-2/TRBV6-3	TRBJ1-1	TGTGCCAGCAGTCTCAGCCTGAACACTGAAGCTTTCTTT	CASSLSLNTEAFF
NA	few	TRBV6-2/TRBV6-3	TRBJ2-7	TGTGCCAGCAGTTACACCGATTTCCTCTACGAGCAGTACTTC	CASSYTDFLYEQYF
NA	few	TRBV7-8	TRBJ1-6	TGTGCCAGCAGCTTAGCGTCCGATGGCTCACCCCTCCACTTT	CASSLASDGSPLHF
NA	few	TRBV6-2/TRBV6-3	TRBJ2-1	TGTGCCAGCAGTTACTCGAGCTCTCAGCAGTTCTTC	CASSYSSSQQFF
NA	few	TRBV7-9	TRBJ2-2	TGTGCCAGCAGCTTCAGGGACACCGGGGAGCTGTTTTTT	CASSFRDTGELFF
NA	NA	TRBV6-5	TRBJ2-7	TGTGCCAGCAGTTACTCCGTCGGGGAGTCCTACGAGCAGTACTTC	CASSYSVGESYEQYF
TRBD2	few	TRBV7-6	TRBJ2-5	TGTGCCAGCAGCTTAAGGACTAGCGGGGGAGTGGAGACCCAGTACTTC	CASSLRTSGGVETQYF
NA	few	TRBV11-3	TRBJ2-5	TGTGCCAGCAGCTTAGGGGACCAAGAGACCCAGTACTTC	CASSLGDQETQYF
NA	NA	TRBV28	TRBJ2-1	TGTGCCAGCAGCCTAGCCAGTTCGCTCAATGAGCAGTTCTTC	CASSLASSLNEQFF
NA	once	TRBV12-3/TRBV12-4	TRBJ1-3	TGTGCCAGCGCAACGGAAATGGAGAGAAACACCATATATTTT	CASATEMERNTIYF
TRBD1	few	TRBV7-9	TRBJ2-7	TGTGCCAGCAGCGCCCGGGACAGACTCTCCTACGAGCAGTACTTC	CASSARDRLSYEQYF
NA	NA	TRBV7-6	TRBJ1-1	TGTGCCAGCAGCCCGGGCCGGGGCTTGAACACTGAAGCTTTCTTT	CASSPGRGLNTEAFF
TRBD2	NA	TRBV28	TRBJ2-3	TGTGCCGCGGGGGGCATAAGGACAGATACGCAGTATTTT	CAAGGIRTDTQYF
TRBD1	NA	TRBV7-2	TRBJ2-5	TGTGCCAGCAGCTTTACAGGGGGCGGTTCGGAGACCCAGTACTTC	CASSFTGGGSETQYF
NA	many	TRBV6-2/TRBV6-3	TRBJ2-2	TGTGCCAGCAGTTATGGCACGACCACCGGGGAGCTGTTTTTT	CASSYGTTTGELFF
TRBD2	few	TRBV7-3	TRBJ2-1	TGTGCCAGCAGCCTCGTAGCGGGGCTACTCTACAATGAGCAGTTCTTC	CASSLVAGLLYNEQFF
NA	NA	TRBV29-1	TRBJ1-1	TGCAGCGCCCCGTATGAGAACACTGAAGCTTTCTTT	CSAPYENTEAFF
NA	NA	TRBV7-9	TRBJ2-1	TGTGCCAGCAGCTTTGACTCAGTTGATTACAATGAGCAGTTCTTC	CASSFDSVDYNEQFF
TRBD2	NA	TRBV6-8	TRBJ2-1	TGTGCCAGCAGCCACGGGGGGGGTAAAAGTGAGCAGTTCTTC	CASSHGGGKSEQFF
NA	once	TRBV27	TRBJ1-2	TGTGCCAGCAGCCCTCTTGGGGGGGCCGGTGGCTACACCTTC	CASSPLGGAGGYTF
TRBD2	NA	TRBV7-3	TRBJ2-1	TGTGCCAGCAGCTTAAGTGGGGGGGTTAGGGATGAGCAGTTCTTC	CASSLSGGVRDEQFF
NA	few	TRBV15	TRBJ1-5	TGTGCCACCAGCAGCCACCGGGGCCCCAATCAGCCCCAGCATTTT	CATSSHRGPNQPQHF
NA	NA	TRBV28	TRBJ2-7	TGTGCCAGCAGTTTACCGCAGGGTATTTCGTCCTACGAGCAGTACTTC	CASSLPQGISSYEQYF
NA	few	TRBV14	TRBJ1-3	TGTGCCAGCAGCCCCTCGGGGGGCTCCCCTGGAAACACCATATATTTT	CASSPSGGSPGNTIYF
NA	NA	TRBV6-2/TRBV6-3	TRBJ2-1	TGTGCCAGCAGTTCCTTCCCGGGATCCTACAATGAGCAGTTCTTC	CASSSFPGSYNEQFF
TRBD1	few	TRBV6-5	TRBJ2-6	TGTGCCAGCACCTACTTTTATTCGGGACAGCCGACCTCTGGGGCCAACGTCCTGACTTTC	CASTYFYSGQPTSGANVLTF
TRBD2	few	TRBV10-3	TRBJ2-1	TGTGCCATCAGTGAGTCGAAACAGCGGGAGTGGAATGAGCAGTTCTTC	CAISESKQREWNEQFF
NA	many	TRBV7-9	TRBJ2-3	TGTGCCAGCAGCCCCCCCCCGGGTGGGGGGAATACGCAGTATTTT	CASSPPPGGGNTQYF
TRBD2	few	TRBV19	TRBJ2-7	TGTGCCACCTCGAGGGCTAGCGGGAGTCGGGAGCAGTACTTC	CATSRASGSREQYF
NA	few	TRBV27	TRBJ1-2	TGTGCCAGCAGGGTCGGGACAAGTCGGAGGAGCTATGGCTACACCTTC	CASRVGTSRRSYGYTF
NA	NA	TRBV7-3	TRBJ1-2	TGTGCCAGCAGCTTGGACGGTGGGGTTAGCTATGGCTACACCTTC	CASSLDGGVSYGYTF
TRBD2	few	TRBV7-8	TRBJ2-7	TGTGCCAGCAGCCCCCAGCGGGGGGAACACTACGAGCAGTACTTC	CASSPQRGEHYEQYF
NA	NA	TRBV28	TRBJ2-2	TGTGCCAGCAGTACCAGGGTTCTAGTGACCGGGGAGCTGTTTTTT	CASSTRVLVTGELFF
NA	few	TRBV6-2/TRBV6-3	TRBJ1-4	TGTGCCAGCAGTCGCCTGACAGGTACCAATGAAAAACTGTTTTTT	CASSRLTGTNEKLFF
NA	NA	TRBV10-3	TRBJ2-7	TGTGCCATCAGTGAGAAGGGGCCAATCTACGAGCAGTACTTC	CAISEKGPIYEQYF
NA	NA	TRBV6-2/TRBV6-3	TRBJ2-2	TGTGCCAGCAGCCCCATCCTGAGGCTCACCGGGGAGCTGTTTTTT	CASSPILRLTGELFF
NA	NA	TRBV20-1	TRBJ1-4	TGCAGTGCTAGAGATAGGGAGGGGCTAGGTGAAAAACTGTTTTTT	CSARDREGLGEKLFF
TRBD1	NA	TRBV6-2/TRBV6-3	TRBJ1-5	TGTGCCAGCGAAAAAGACAGGGGATTTCAGCCCCAGCATTTT	CASEKDRGFQPQHF
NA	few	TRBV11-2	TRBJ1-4	TGTGCCAGCAGCTGGGAGGGGCCGGACTATGAAAAACTGTTTTTT	CASSWEGPDYEKLFF
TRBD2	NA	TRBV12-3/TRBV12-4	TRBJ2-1	TGTGCCAGCAGTGAGCTTCCCGGGACTAGCGGGAGTGTCTACAATGAGCAGTTCTTC	CASSELPGTSGSVYNEQFF
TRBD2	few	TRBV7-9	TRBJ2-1	TGTGCCAGCAGCTTAACCCCGGGACTAGCGGGCAATGAGCAGTTCTTC	CASSLTPGLAGNEQFF
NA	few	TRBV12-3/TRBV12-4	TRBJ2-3	TGTGCCAGCAGTTTTTTGGGACAATCCGGATTCACAGATACGCAGTATTTT	CASSFLGQSGFTDTQYF
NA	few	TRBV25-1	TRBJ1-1	TGTGCCAGCAGTGATGGTGGGACTGAAGCTTTCTTT	CASSDGGTEAFF
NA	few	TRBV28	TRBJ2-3	TGTGCCAGCAGTGACACGGAAGATACGCAGTATTTT	CASSDTEDTQYF
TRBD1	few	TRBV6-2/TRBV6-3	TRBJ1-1	TGTGCCAGCAGTCGCCGGGACAGGGGAATCACTGAAGCTTTCTTT	CASSRRDRGITEAFF
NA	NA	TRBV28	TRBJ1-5	TGTGCCAGCAGTTTTGTGGTTTGGGATCAGCCCCAGCATTTT	CASSFVVWDQPQHF
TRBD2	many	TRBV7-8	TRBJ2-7	TGTGCCAGCAGCTTATCCGCGCCCCCGGGAGGGGACGAGCAGTACTTC	CASSLSAPPGGDEQYF
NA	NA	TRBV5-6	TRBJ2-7	TGTGCCAGCAGCCCGGGACGGGGAATCTACGAGCAGTACTTC	CASSPGRGIYEQYF
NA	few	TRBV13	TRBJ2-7	TGTGCCAGCAGCTTATTTGCGGAGAGGTCCTACGAGCAGTACTTC	CASSLFAERSYEQYF
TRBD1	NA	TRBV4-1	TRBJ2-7	TGCGCCAGCAGCCCGACAGGAGACAGGGACGAGCAGTACTTC	CASSPTGDRDEQYF
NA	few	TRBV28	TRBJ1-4	TGTGCCAGCAGCCAGACCGAAAAACTGTTTTTT	CASSQTEKLFF
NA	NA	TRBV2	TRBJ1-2	TGTGCCAGGAAAGAAACAGGGTCTACGGGCTACACCTTC	CARKETGSTGYTF